The text below deals with one TCR beta chain. Its antigen is undetermined. This sample is part of a study of a mutant IDH1 vaccine in newly diagnosed glioma. At the level of the study: Investigators started vaccination 4-6 weeks after radiotherapy alone, or with temozolomide cycles.

The sample's time point: week 11, during vaccination. The study gave 300 ug of mutant IDH1 20-mer peptide per vaccine dose, with topical imiquimod. Each of the donors came in with new WHO grade 3 or 4 astrocytomas that were IDH1-mutant and ATRX-lost. The germline CDR1 and CDR2 sequences are SGHRS and YFSETQ. Trimming removed 0 bases at V and 0 bases at J, with 3 bases between. The length of the CDR3 is 14 residues. Repertoires were generated with immunoSEQ multiplex PCR, while TCRdb's copy carries only in-frame clones and drops some. This table holds around 30,000 clones, 85% to 90% found once. This material consisted of PBMCs, taken from a glioma patient whose treatment included an IDH1 peptide vaccine. The TCR originated in a man between 18 and 29 years old with glioma. The rearrangement links TRBV5-1 to TRBJ1-4; D unclear. CDR3 sequence: CASSLAATNEKLFF. DNA of the CDR3: TGCGCCAGCAGCTTGGCAGCAACTAATGAAAAACTGTTTTTT.